The rows below give T cell receptor beta chains drawn from one sample of a study of identical twins. MiXCR, run by TCRdb on the 5' RACE reads, gives a single entry per CDR3 protein. Of about 1.7 million distinct CDR3 sequences listed, about 31% are singletons. Specimen: cord blood. All receptors derive from a newborn girl in good health. Each CDR3 is given with its conserved first and last residue. The size of a clone is reported for some rows only, either as once, few or many, or as a class for expanded clones.

J,size,V,CDR3
TRBJ1-2,many,TRBV9,CASSVAGDGYGYTF
TRBJ2-2,-,TRBV4-2,CPSSPRGGTNTGELFF
TRBJ2-3,few,TRBV9,CASSEDRGYDTQYF
TRBJ2-7,-,TRBV27,CASRLVGAYEQYF
TRBJ1-4,few,TRBV4-1,CASSPPGSTNEKLFF
TRBJ2-1,few,TRBV27,CASSRIGTSGSYEQFF
TRBJ1-2,few,TRBV19,CASQDRYYGYTF
TRBJ2-3,few,TRBV24-1,CATSGETGSRTDTQYF
TRBJ1-2,-,TRBV12-3/TRBV12-4,CASSLMQGGGYTF
TRBJ2-5,-,TRBV20-1,CSATRDTTAGAQYF
TRBJ2-3,few,TRBV4-1,CASSQFRDPRTDTQYF
TRBJ2-1,few,TRBV5-1,CASSLFRALYNEQFF
TRBJ2-1,few,TRBV12-3/TRBV12-4,CASSSSRDFYNEQFF
TRBJ2-3,many,TRBV28,CASSSPGAEGTDTQYF
TRBJ2-5,-,TRBV6-5,CASSYGGLNQETQYF
TRBJ2-3,few,TRBV6-6,CASSYRGPSTQYF
TRBJ2-1,-,TRBV7-2,CASSLGGQDYNEQFF
TRBJ2-3,-,TRBV6-1,CASSPKRVVADTQYF
TRBJ1-2,-,TRBV29-1,CSVEARDSRYTF
TRBJ2-4,-,TRBV3-1,CASSRGLAGVSKNIQYF
TRBJ1-1,few,TRBV27,CASKPLYTGRNTEAFF
TRBJ2-3,many,TRBV5-1,CASSLNADTQYF
TRBJ2-3,-,TRBV7-9,CASSSRILQGGHTDTQYF
TRBJ2-3,-,TRBV5-4,CASPKGDTQYF
TRBJ1-5,once,TRBV2,CASSEIGQVDQPQHF
TRBJ2-1,-,TRBV7-2,CASSARGHNEQFF
TRBJ2-1,-,TRBV10-3,CAIRRTGTSGYNEQFF
TRBJ2-3,many,TRBV18,CASSPSPDTQYF
TRBJ2-1,-,TRBV20-1,CSARAGGPSSYNEQFF
TRBJ2-7,few,TRBV12-3/TRBV12-4,CASSSLPSRGSSYEQYF
TRBJ2-3,-,TRBV9,CASSVDGGVTDTQYF
TRBJ2-3,-,TRBV5-6,CASSTDTGLRTDTQYF
TRBJ1-1,few,TRBV30,CAWSVRAGLGTEAFF
TRBJ1-4,-,TRBV3-1,CASSQGVGTAGEKLFF
-,-,TRBV5-1,CASSLGQGGIQYF
TRBJ1-1,few,TRBV6-1,CASTGPNTEAFF
TRBJ2-1,many,TRBV5-1,CASSFDNEQFF
TRBJ2-4,many,TRBV7-9,CASSSGHLAKNIQYF
TRBJ2-1,-,TRBV20-1,CSASRASGGANEQFF
TRBJ2-3,-,TRBV10-3,CATKTGGADTQYF
TRBJ1-1,few,TRBV19,CASSIQGGAGTEAFF
TRBJ1-6,-,TRBV5-1,CASSATGTANSPLHF
TRBJ2-7,few,TRBV10-3,CAISTASGGYEQYF
TRBJ2-3,-,TRBV21-1,CASSENRGRPADTQYF
TRBJ1-1,few,TRBV12-3/TRBV12-4,CASRPRLNTEAFF
TRBJ2-5,few,TRBV9,CASSVGIGTGGETQYF
TRBJ2-5,-,TRBV7-8,CASSFHIGGGETQYF
TRBJ2-2,-,TRBV11-2,CASSLDLRGTGELFF
TRBJ2-7,few,TRBV20-1,CSASQGADYEQYF
TRBJ1-2,-,TRBV12-3/TRBV12-4,CASSLGSSSYGYTF
TRBJ2-7,few,TRBV28,CASSPTGLMYEQYF
TRBJ1-2,-,TRBV5-1,CASSLDREWDGYTF